Given below is one T cell receptor beta chain in context. Its recognized antigen is unknown. It has no much larger one-base neighbor in the sample; base qualities were not kept. The data were taken from a study of blood T cell repertoires in COVID-19 (dated by TCRdb to 2018 to 2020). For the study in its entirety: Samples covering the acute and convalescent phases of COVID-19 were provided by collaborators in the United States, Italy and Spain. The repertoires were made available in a free public database intended to serve as a resource for research on the immune response to SARS-CoV-2. The prospective study material was composed of cDNA or gDNA derived from T cells, B-cell-depleted T cells, or PBMCs. Deeply sampled blood TCRbeta repertoires from subjects exposed to, actively infected with, or recovered from COVID-19 were included in the dataset. Where available, HLA class I and class II types were taken from metadata supplied by the sample provider and were not determined by assay-based typing. The sample metadata nearly always contained a de-identified subject ID, COVID-19 status, age in years and sex. Samples were obtained from the ongoing ImmuneRACE study (first 160 participants) and from 1,254 subjects provided by 6 global collaborators.

The immunoSEQ Assay, a bias-controlled multiplex PCR, was used to amplify TCRbeta CDR3 regions from genomic DNA. The published analysis was carried out like this. The number of nucleated cells in each sample was estimated from the amplification of reference gene primers within the assay. Sequence reads were collapsed and filtered to measure the absolute abundance of every unique TCRbeta CDR3 rearrangement. For each sample, productive Simpson clonality was calculated as the square root of Simpson's diversity index over productive rearrangements. TCRdb obtained this table from immuneACCESS and retained in-frame rearrangements with V and J assigned. These tables miss some clones; where compared with another copy, unresolved V genes account for less than half of the shortfall, and the remainder is unexplained. The V and J calls and clone size are taken from that table; D and trimming were inferred from the DNA. Here the sample has tens of thousands of clones; approximately 85% occur a single time. The top ten hold 6.5% to 10% of the sample.

In Seattle, one collaborating source enrolled patients while the infection was active and tracked those patients longitudinally over the course of disease. Whole blood was collected in K2EDTA tubes by collaborating institutions according to the institutions' own protocols. For TCRbeta analysis, collaborator samples were shipped as frozen whole blood, as isolated PBMCs, or as DNA extracted from either sample type. The CDR3 contains 18 residues, cysteine and phenylalanine counted. Only the CDR3 region is kept as DNA, spanning 54 bases read in frame from base 1. Trimming removed 2 bases from V and 5 bases from J; the gene matches leave 14 bases unexplained. Reading the germline V gene gives CDR1 KGHDR and CDR2 SFDVKD. What the study reported, not specific to this receptor: The quantity of clinical and demographic metadata differed by source and by participant and was supplied without curation.

The sample comprised peripheral blood. The sequence links TRBV24-1 to TRBJ2-7; the junction holds 10 bases that match TRBD1. This TCR was recovered from a man in his sixties with COVID-19, enrolled during active disease. Read as DNA, the sequence is TGTGCCACCAGTGATTCATCCCGAACCACCGGGACAGGGGACGAGCAGTACTTC. This encodes CATSDSSRTTGTGDEQYF.